This T cell receptor beta chain was recovered during a study of cytotoxic CD8 clonotypes in ibrutinib-treated CLL. About this clone itself: Its antigen is undetermined.

Genomic DNA in a quantity of 1.5 to 2 micrograms was derived from cryopreserved PBMCs for TCR beta libraries. General observations from the study: The clonality rise at ibrutinib response reflected private clonotype expansion. While tracking circulating CD8+ T-cell counts, baseline clonality exceeded that of age-matched healthy donors.

The repertoire was sequenced with immunoSEQ multiplex PCR; TCRdb's copy has only in-frame clones and lacks some. The table has some 98,000 clones, almost 80% seen once. Deletions cut 5 bases from V and 4 bases from J, with 9 bases between. This CDR3 has 13 amino acids. Germline V lookup: CDR1 SEHNR, CDR2 FQNEAQ (reference sequence). This sequence joins TRBV7-9 and TRBJ1-5; TRBD1 might be the D (5 bases). The TCR originated in a human donor with chronic lymphocytic leukemia. This specimen was PBMCs, taken after 12 months of ibrutinib treatment. CDR3: CASSTGQNQPQHF. As DNA, the CDR3 is TGTGCCAGCAGCACAGGACAAAATCAGCCCCAGCATTTT.